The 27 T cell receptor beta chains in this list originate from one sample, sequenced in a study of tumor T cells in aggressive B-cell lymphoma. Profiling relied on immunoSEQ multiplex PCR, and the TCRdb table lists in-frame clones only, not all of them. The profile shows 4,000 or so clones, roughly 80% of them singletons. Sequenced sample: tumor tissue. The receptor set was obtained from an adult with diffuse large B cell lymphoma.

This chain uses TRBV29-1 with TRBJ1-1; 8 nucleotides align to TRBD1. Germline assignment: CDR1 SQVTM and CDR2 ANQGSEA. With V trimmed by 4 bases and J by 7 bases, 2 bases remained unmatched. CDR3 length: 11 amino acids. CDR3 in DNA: TGCAGCGTTGGAGGGACAGGTGAAGCTTTCTTT. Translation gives CSVGGTGEAFF. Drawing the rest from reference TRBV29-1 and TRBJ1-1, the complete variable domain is SAVISQKPSRDICQRGTSLTIQCQVDSQVTMMFWYRQQPGQSLTLIATANQGSEATYESGFVIDKFPISRPNLTFSTLTVSNMSPEDSSIYLCSVGGTGEAFFGQGTRLTVV.

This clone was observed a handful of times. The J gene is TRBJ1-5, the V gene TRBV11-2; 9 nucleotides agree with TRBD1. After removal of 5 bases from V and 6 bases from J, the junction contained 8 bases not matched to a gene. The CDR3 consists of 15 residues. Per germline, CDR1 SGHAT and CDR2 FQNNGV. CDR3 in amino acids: CASSLTGGLGQPQHF. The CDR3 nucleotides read TGTGCCAGCAGCCTCACAGGGGGCTTGGGTCAGCCCCAGCATTTT.

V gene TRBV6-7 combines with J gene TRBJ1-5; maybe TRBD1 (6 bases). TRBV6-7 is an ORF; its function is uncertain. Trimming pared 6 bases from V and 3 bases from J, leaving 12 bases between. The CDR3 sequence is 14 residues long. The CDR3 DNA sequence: TGTGCCAGCAGCCCCAACAGGGCCAATCAGCCCCAGCATTTT. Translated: CASSPNRANQPQHF.

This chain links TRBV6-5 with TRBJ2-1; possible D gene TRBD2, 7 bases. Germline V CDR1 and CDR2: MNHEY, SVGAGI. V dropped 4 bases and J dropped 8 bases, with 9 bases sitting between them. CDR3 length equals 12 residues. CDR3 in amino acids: CASSSGGHEQFF. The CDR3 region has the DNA TGTGCCAGCAGTTCGGGGGGCCATGAGCAGTTCTTC.

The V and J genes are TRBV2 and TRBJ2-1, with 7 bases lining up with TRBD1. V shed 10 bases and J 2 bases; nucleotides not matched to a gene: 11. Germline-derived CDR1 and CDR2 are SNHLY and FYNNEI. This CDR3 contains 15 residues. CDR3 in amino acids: CAIVTGASTYNEQFF. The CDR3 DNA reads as TGTGCCATCGTCACAGGGGCGTCGACCTACAATGAGCAGTTCTTC.

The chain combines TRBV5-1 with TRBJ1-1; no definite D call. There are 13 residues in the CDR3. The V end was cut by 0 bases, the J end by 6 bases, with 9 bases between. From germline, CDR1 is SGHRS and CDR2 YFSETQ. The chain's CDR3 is CASSLAPGSEAFF. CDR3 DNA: TGCGCCAGCAGCTTGGCCCCGGGGTCTGAAGCTTTCTTT.

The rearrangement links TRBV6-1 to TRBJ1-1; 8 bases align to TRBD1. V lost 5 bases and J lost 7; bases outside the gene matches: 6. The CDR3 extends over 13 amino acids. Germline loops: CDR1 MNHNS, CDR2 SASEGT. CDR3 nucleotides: TGTGCCAGCAGTACGACAGGGGATCATGAAGCTTTCTTT. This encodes CASSTTGDHEAFF.

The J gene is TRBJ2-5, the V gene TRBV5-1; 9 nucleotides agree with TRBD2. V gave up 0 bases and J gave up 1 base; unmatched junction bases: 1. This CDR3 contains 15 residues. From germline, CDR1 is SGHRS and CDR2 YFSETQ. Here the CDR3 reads CASSLASGIQETQYF. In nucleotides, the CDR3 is TGCGCCAGCAGCTTGGCTAGCGGGATCCAAGAGACCCAGTACTTC.

The CDR3 region is CASSYSGGSYNEQFF. CDR3 nucleotides: TGTGCCAGCAGTTACTCTGGTGGCAGCTACAATGAGCAGTTCTTC. The rearrangement links TRBV6-5 to TRBJ2-1; D call uncertain. Germline values: CDR1 MNHEY, CDR2 SVGAGI. The CDR3 is made up of 15 amino acids. Trimming left V 0 bases short and J 3 bases short, with 9 bases between.

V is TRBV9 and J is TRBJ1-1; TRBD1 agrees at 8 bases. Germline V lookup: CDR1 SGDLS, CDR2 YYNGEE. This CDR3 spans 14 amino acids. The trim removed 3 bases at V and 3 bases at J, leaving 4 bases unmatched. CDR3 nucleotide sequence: TGTGCCAGCAGCGCTGACAGGGGAGACACTGAAGCTTTCTTT. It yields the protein CASSADRGDTEAFF.

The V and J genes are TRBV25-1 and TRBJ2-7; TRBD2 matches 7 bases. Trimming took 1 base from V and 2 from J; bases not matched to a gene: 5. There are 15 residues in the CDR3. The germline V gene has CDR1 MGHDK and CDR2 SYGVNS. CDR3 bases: TGTGCCAGCAGTGAATGGTCTAGCGGACCCTACGAGCAGTACTTC. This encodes CASSEWSSGPYEQYF.

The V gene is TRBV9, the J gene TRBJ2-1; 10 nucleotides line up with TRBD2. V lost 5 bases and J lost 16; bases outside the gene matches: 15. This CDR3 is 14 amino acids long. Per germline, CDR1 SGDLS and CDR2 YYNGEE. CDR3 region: CASRDRLASGRIFF. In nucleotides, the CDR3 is TGTGCCAGCAGGGATAGACTCGCTAGCGGGAGAATATTCTTC.

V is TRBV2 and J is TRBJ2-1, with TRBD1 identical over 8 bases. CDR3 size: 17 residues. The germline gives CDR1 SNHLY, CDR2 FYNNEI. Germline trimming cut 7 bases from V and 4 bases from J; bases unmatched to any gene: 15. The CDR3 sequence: CASTEGFLRTGYNEQFF. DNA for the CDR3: TGTGCCAGCACCGAAGGATTTCTTCGGACAGGGTACAATGAGCAGTTCTTC. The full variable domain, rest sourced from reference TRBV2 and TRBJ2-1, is EPEVTQTPSHQVTQMGQEVILRCVPISNHLYFYWYRQILGQKVEFLVSFYNNEISEKSEIFDDQFSVERPDGSNFTLKIRSTKLEDSAMYFCASTEGFLRTGYNEQFFGPGTRLTVL.

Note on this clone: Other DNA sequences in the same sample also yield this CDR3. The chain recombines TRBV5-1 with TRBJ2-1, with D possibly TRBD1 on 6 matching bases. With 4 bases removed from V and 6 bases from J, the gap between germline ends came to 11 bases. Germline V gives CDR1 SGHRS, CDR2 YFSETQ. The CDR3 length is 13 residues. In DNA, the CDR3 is TGCGCCAGCAGCGGGCTAGGGGGCAATGAGCAGTTCTTC. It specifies CASSGLGGNEQFF.

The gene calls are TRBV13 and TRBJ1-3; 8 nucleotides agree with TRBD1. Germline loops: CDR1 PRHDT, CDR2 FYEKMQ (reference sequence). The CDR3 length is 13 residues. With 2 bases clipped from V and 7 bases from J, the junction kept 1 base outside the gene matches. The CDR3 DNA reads TGTGCCAGCAGCTTACCAGGGGGCAACACCATATATTTT. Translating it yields CASSLPGGNTIYF. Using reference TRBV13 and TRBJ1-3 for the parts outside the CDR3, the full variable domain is AAGVIQSPRHLIKEKRETATLKCYPIPRHDTVYWYQQGPGQDPQFLISFYEKMQSDKGSIPDRFSAQQFSDYHSELNMSSLELGDSALYFCASSLPGGNTIYFGEGSWLTVV.

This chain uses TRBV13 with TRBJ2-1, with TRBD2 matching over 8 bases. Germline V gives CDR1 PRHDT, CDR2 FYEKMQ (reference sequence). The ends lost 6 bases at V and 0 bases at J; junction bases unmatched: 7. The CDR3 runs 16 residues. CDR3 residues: CASRFSGASSYNEQFF. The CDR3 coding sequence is TGTGCCAGCAGGTTTAGCGGGGCGAGCTCCTACAATGAGCAGTTCTTC. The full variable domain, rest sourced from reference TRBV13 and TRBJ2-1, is AAGVIQSPRHLIKEKRETATLKCYPIPRHDTVYWYQQGPGQDPQFLISFYEKMQSDKGSIPDRFSAQQFSDYHSELNMSSLELGDSALYFCASRFSGASSYNEQFFGPGTRLTVL.

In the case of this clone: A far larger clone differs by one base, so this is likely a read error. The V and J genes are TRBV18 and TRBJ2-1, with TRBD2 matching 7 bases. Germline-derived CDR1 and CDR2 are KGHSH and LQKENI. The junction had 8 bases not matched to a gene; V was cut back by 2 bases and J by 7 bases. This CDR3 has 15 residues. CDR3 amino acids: CASSPTLREGNEQFF. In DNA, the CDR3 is TGTGCCAGCTCACCAACTTTGAGGGAGGGTAATGAGCAGTTCTTC.

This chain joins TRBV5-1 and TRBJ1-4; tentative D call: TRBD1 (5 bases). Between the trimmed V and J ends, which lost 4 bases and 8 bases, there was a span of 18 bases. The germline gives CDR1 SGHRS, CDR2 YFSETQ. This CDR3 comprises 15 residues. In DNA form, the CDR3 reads TGCGCCAGCAGCCCGGGGGGGGGAGAGGGAGAAAAACTGTTTTTT. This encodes CASSPGGGEGEKLFF. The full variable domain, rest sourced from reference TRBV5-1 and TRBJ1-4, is KAGVTQTPRYLIKTRGQQVTLSCSPISGHRSVSWYQQTPGQGLQFLFEYFSETQRNKGNFPGRFSGRQFSNSRSEMNVSTLELGDSALYLCASSPGGGEGEKLFFGSGTQLSVL.

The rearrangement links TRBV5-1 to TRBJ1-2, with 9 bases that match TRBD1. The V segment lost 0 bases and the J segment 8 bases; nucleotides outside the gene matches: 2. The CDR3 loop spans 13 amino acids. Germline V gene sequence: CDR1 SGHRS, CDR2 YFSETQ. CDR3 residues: CASSLGTGVGYTF. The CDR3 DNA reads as TGCGCCAGCAGCTTGGGGACAGGGGTCGGCTACACCTTC.

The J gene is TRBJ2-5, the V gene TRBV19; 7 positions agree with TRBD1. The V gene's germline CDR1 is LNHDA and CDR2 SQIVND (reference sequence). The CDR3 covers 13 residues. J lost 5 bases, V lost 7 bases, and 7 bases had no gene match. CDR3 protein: CASTQTGLETQYF. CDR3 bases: TGTGCCAGTACCCAGACAGGGTTGGAGACCCAGTACTTC. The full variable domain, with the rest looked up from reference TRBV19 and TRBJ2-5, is DGGITQSPKYLFRKEGQNVTLSCEQNLNHDAMYWYRQDPGQGLRLIYYSQIVNDFQKGDIAEGYSVSREKKESFPLTVTSAQKNPTAFYLCASTQTGLETQYFGPGTRLLVL.

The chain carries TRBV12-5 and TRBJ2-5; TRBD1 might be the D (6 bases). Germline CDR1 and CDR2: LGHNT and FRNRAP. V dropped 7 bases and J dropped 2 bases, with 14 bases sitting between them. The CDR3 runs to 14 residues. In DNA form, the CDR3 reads TGTGCTAGTGATTGGTGGGGGCAACAAGAGACCCAGTACTTC. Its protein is CASDWWGQQETQYF.

The CDR3: CAWARDRVKGYTF. CDR3 in DNA: TGTGCCTGGGCCCGGGACAGGGTGAAGGGCTACACCTTC. V and J are TRBV30 and TRBJ1-2; 9 bases line up with TRBD1. V was pared by 5 bases and J by 8 bases, with 9 bases of the junction left unmatched. In germline, CDR1 is GTSNPN, CDR2 SVGIG (reference sequence). CDR3 length equals 13 residues.

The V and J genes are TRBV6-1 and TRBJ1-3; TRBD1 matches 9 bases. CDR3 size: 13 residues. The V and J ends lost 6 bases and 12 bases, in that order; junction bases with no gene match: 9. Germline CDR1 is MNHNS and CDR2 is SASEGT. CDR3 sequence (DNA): TGTGCCAGCAGGGTGGGACAGGGATTAGGCATATATTTT. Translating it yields CASRVGQGLGIYF.

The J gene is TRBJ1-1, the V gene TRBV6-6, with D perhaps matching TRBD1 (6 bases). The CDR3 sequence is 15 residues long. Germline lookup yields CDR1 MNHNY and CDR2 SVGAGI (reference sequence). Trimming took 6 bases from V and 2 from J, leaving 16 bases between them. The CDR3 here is CASSQGGAGNTEAFF. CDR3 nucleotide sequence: TGTGCCAGCAGCCAAGGGGGGGCGGGAAACACTGAAGCTTTCTTT.

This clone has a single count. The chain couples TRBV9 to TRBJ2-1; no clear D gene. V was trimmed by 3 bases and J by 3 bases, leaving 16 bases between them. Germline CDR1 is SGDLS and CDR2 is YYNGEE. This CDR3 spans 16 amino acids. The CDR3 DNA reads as TGTGCCAGCAGCGCCGATCGAGGTTCTTACTACAATGAGCAGTTCTTC. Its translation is CASSADRGSYYNEQFF.

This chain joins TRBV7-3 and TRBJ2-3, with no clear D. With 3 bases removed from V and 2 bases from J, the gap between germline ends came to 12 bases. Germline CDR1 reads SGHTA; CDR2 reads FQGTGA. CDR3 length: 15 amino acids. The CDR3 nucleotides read TGTGCCAGCAGCTTCGGTGAACTTCCCACAGATACGCAGTATTTT. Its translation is CASSFGELPTDTQYF.

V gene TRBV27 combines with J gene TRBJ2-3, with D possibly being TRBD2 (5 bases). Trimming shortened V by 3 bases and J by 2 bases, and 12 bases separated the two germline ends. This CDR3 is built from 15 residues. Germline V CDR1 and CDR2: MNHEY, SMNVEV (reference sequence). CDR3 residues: CASSFARDSTDTQYF. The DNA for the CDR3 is TGTGCCAGCAGTTTTGCCCGGGATTCCACAGATACGCAGTATTTT.